These 21 T cell receptor beta chains were all obtained from the same sample, sequenced in a study of OX40 agonist ivuxolimab in advanced cancers. Libraries were prepared by immunoSEQ multiplex PCR; TCRdb keeps only in-frame clonotypes and omits some of them. The sample contains approximately 45,000 clones, around 85% of which appear only once. Sequenced here: CD4+ or CD8+ T cells sorted from blood, sampled in a trial of the OX40 agonist ivuxolimab. The receptors originated from an adult with an advanced solid tumor such as melanoma, head and neck, liver or kidney cancer.

The chain has TRBV13 and TRBJ1-4; 8 bases fit TRBD1. Trimming cost V 10 bases and J 7 bases; bases outside gene matches: 5. This CDR3 is built from 12 residues. Germline-derived CDR1 and CDR2 are PRHDT and FYEKMQ (reference sequence). CDR3 DNA sequence: TGTGCCACAAGACAGGGGTCTGAAAAACTGTTTTTT. It specifies CATRQGSEKLFF.

This clone has just one count. The chain uses TRBV6-6 and TRBJ2-7; 11 bases align to TRBD2. CDR1 is MNHNY and CDR2 is SVGAGI in the germline V gene (reference sequence). There are 15 residues in the CDR3. Germline trimming cut 6 bases from V and 3 bases from J; bases unmatched to any gene: 7. CDR3 nucleotides: TGTGCCAGCAGGGTAGCGGGAGGGCCGGGCTACGAGCAGTACTTC. This sequence encodes CASRVAGGPGYEQYF.

About this clone itself: At the DNA level, this CDR3 is encoded by other sequences in the same sample as well. The CDR3 protein is CASSPKPSSNYGYTF. The CDR3 coding sequence is TGCGCCAGCAGCCCCAAACCCTCCTCTAACTATGGCTACACCTTC. This rearrangement joins TRBV4-3 to TRBJ1-2; D is ambiguous. V shed 4 bases and J shed 0 bases, with 12 bases lying between them. The CDR3 has 15 amino acids. Germline CDR1 reads LGHNA; CDR2 reads YSLEER.

CDR3 sequence: CASSRTGTMNTEAFF. The CDR3 bases are TGCGCCAGCAGCAGGACAGGGACTATGAACACTGAAGCTTTCTTT. The chain couples TRBV5-1 to TRBJ1-1; 8 positions agree with TRBD1. This CDR3 region has 15 residues. The germline CDR1 and CDR2 sequences are SGHRS and YFSETQ. Trimming removed 4 bases from V and 0 bases from J; junction bases left unmatched: 5.

The chain is built from TRBV7-2 and TRBJ2-7, with 7 bases lining up with TRBD1. CDR3 length: 15 amino acids. The germline V gene has CDR1 SGHTA and CDR2 FQGNSA. Losses at the gene ends were 1 base for V and 4 bases for J; bases not matched to a gene: 7. The CDR3 coding sequence is TGTGCCAGCAGCTTAGGTAGGGGGCGTGGGTACGAGCAGTACTTC. Translation gives CASSLGRGRGYEQYF.

The chain has TRBV11-3 and TRBJ2-2, with 16 nucleotides matching TRBD2. From germline, CDR1 is SGHNT and CDR2 YENEEA. V dropped 4 bases and J dropped 4; count of bases not matched to a gene: 6. CDR3 length equals 18 residues. CDR3 loop: CASSSGGTSGGVTGELFF. The DNA of the CDR3 is TGTGCCAGCAGCTCTGGAGGGACTAGCGGGGGGGTCACCGGGGAGCTGTTTTTT.

The chain combines TRBV5-1 with TRBJ2-1; TRBD1 is a possible D gene (5 bases). Trimming removed 0 bases from V and 4 bases from J, with 5 bases in between. CDR3 length: 13 amino acids. Germline V gene sequence: CDR1 SGHRS, CDR2 YFSETQ. The CDR3 protein is CASSLGQYNEQFF. The CDR3, as DNA: TGCGCCAGCAGCTTGGGACAGTACAATGAGCAGTTCTTC.

The chain joins TRBV30 to TRBJ1-5; TRBD1 is a possible D gene (5 bases). Germline V gene lookup returns CDR1 GTSNPN and CDR2 SVGIG (reference sequence). Trimming removed 4 bases at V and 4 bases at J, with 14 bases between. This CDR3 spans 14 amino acids. CDR3 in amino acids: CAWTSGTQNQPQHF. As DNA, the CDR3 is TGTGCCTGGACCTCCGGGACTCAAAATCAGCCCCAGCATTTT.

This chain links TRBV7-2 with TRBJ2-7; tentatively, D is TRBD2 (5 bases). V was clipped by 5 bases and J by 2 bases, with 10 bases between them. Germline CDR1 and CDR2: SGHTA and FQGNSA. This CDR3 has 13 residues. CDR3 nucleotide sequence: TGTGCCAGCAGCCCGGGGTCCCCCTACGAGCAGTACTTC. Its translation is CASSPGSPYEQYF. Looking up the rest from reference TRBV7-2 and TRBJ2-7 gives the full variable domain: GAGVSQSPSNKVTEKGKDVELRCDPISGHTALYWYRQSLGQGLEFLIYFQGNSAPDKSGLPSDRFSAERTGGSVSTLTIQRTQQEDSAVYLCASSPGSPYEQYFGPGTRLTVT.

This sequence joins TRBV9 and TRBJ2-5; D remains ambiguous. The end of the DNA aligns better with TRBJ2-7, so the J call may be wrong. The CDR3 runs to 14 residues. Germline CDR1 and CDR2: SGDLS and YYNGEE. The CDR3 region is CASSVSGTAYEQYF. The CDR3 DNA reads TGTGCCAGCAGCGTATCTGGAACGGCCTACGAGCAGTACTTC.

J is TRBJ2-7 and V is TRBV7-8; 7 positions agree with TRBD1. Germline CDR1 SGHVS, CDR2 FQNEAQ. There are 14 residues in the CDR3. V gave up 2 bases and J gave up 3 bases; unmatched junction bases: 4. CDR3 nucleotide sequence: TGTGCCAGCAGCTTAAGTCGGGACAGCTACGAGCAGTACTTC. Amino acids: CASSLSRDSYEQYF. Full variable domain (missing parts from reference TRBV7-8 and TRBJ2-7): GAGVSQSPRYKVAKRGQDVALRCDPISGHVSLFWYQQALGQGPEFLTYFQNEAQLDKSGLPSDRFFAERPEGSVSTLKIQRTQQEDSAVYLCASSLSRDSYEQYFGPGTRLTVT.

Of note for this clone: The junction departs from the called germline gene at one end, perhaps through a read error. The rearrangement links TRBV5-1 to TRBJ1-2, with TRBD1 as a possible D gene (5 bases). This CDR3 region has 14 residues. Germline V lookup: CDR1 SGHRS, CDR2 YFSETQ. The CDR3 DNA follows: TGCACCAGCAGCGCCACAGGTCCCGGGGATGGCTACACCTTC. This codes for CTSSATGPGDGYTF. The whole variable domain, filled in from reference TRBV5-1 and TRBJ1-2, reads KAGVTQTPRYLIKTRGQQVTLSCSPISGHRSVSWYQQTPGQGLQFLFEYFSETQRNKGNFPGRFSGRQFSNSRSEMNVSTLELGDSALYLCTSSATGPGDGYTFGSGTRLTVV.

The CDR3 nucleotides read TGTGCCACTTACTTTCGGAGGGCTGCGAACACTGAAGCTTTCTTT. Protein product: CATYFRRAANTEAFF. This chain joins TRBV19 and TRBJ1-1, with D uncertain. CDR3 size: 15 residues. From germline, CDR1 is LNHDA and CDR2 SQIVND (reference sequence). With 10 bases removed from V and 1 base from J, the gap between germline ends came to 19 bases. The full variable domain, completed using reference TRBV19 and TRBJ1-1, is DGGITQSPKYLFRKEGQNVTLSCEQNLNHDAMYWYRQDPGQGLRLIYYSQIVNDFQKGDIAEGYSVSREKKESFPLTVTSAQKNPTAFYLCATYFRRAANTEAFFGQGTRLTVV.

This clone was seen only once. This sequence joins TRBV2 and TRBJ2-5; tentative D call: TRBD2 (5 bases). The CDR3 runs 16 residues. The germline V gene encodes CDR1 SNHLY and CDR2 FYNNEI. Trimming stripped 5 bases from V and 0 bases from J, with 16 bases between. The CDR3 nucleotides read TGTGCCAGCAGTCTTTCGGGGAATACTTACCAAGAGACCCAGTACTTC. Translating gives CASSLSGNTYQETQYF.

The chain employs TRBV19 and TRBJ2-4; 9 bases align to TRBD1. With V trimmed by 6 bases and J by 8 bases, 17 bases remained unmatched. This CDR3 comprises 17 residues. Germline CDR1 reads LNHDA; CDR2 reads SQIVND (reference sequence). CDR3 amino acids: CASRHPAGGQGMYIQYF. The CDR3 region has the DNA TGTGCCAGTAGGCACCCTGCCGGAGGACAGGGGATGTACATTCAGTACTTC.

This chain uses TRBV9 with TRBJ2-2, with 9 bases lining up with TRBD1. The V gene end was trimmed by 3 bases and the J gene end by 6 bases; junction bases not matched to a gene: 6. Germline CDR1 SGDLS, CDR2 YYNGEE. The CDR3 consists of 15 residues. This chain's CDR3 is CASSGSGTGPGELFF. In DNA form, the CDR3 reads TGTGCCAGCAGCGGGAGTGGGACAGGGCCCGGGGAGCTGTTTTTT.

J is TRBJ2-7 and V is TRBV28; 7 bases line up with TRBD1. The CDR3 runs 13 residues. The germline V gene has CDR1 MDHEN and CDR2 SYDVKM. The V gene end was trimmed by 5 bases and the J gene end by 7 bases; junction bases not matched to a gene: 8. CDR3 in amino acids: CASSIRQGWEQYF. The CDR3 bases are TGTGCCAGCAGTATCCGACAGGGATGGGAGCAGTACTTC.

This clone has only a few counts. The chain carries TRBV2 and TRBJ2-7, with 7 bases identical to TRBD1. V shed 6 bases and J 5 bases; nucleotides not matched to a gene: 4. CDR3 size: 12 residues. Germline-derived CDR1 and CDR2 are SNHLY and FYNNEI. The CDR3, as DNA: TGTGCCAGCAGCACAGGGGCCGACGAGCAGTACTTC. It encodes CASSTGADEQYF.

This clone has a handful of counts. The chain is built from TRBV18 and TRBJ1-5; 7 nucleotides match TRBD1. Germline lookup yields CDR1 KGHSH and CDR2 LQKENI. CDR3 length: 14 amino acids. Unmatched junction bases numbered 2, after V lost 3 bases and J lost 3 bases. The CDR3 nucleotides read TGTGCCAGCTCACCGGGACAGACCAATCAGCCCCAGCATTTT. Its protein is CASSPGQTNQPQHF.

The chain links TRBV9 to TRBJ2-7; 7 positions agree with TRBD2. Germline V lookup: CDR1 SGDLS, CDR2 YYNGEE. Germline trimming cut 2 bases from V and 2 bases from J; bases unmatched to any gene: 10. The CDR3 contains 16 residues. In nucleotides, the CDR3 is TGTGCCAGCAGCGTTGGTATCCAGCGGGGTGCCTACGAGCAGTACTTC. This encodes CASSVGIQRGAYEQYF.

Worth noting for this clone: A junction end diverges from the germline sequence, so it may reflect a read error. This sequence joins TRBV27 and TRBJ2-7; D not certain. Germline V gene lookup returns CDR1 MNHEY and CDR2 SMNVEV (reference sequence). The CDR3 has 14 amino acids. The CDR3 here is CASSLSPPSNEQYF. The CDR3 region has the DNA TGTGCCAGCAGTTTATCCCCCCCCTCCAACGAGCAGTACTTC.